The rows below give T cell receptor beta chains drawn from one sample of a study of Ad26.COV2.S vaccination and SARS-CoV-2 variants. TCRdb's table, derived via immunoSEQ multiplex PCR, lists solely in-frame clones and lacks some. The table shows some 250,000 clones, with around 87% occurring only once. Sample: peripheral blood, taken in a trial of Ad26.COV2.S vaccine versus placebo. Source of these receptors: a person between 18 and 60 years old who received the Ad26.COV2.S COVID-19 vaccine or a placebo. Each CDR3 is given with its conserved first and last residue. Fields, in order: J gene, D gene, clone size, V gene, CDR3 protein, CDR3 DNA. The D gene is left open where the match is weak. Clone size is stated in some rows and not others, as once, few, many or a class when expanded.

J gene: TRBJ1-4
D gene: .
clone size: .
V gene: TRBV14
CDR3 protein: CASSQDLNPGGAGEKLFF
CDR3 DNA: TGTGCCAGCAGCCAAGATCTAAATCCGGGGGGGGCAGGTGAAAAACTGTTTTTT

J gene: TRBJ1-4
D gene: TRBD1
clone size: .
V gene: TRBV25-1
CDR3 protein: CASRAAGGGEKLFF
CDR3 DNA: TGTGCCAGCAGGGCCGCAGGAGGGGGCGAAAAACTGTTTTTT

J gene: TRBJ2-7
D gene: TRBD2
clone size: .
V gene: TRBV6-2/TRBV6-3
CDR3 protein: CASSYTLRGGALREQYF
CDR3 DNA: TGTGCCAGCAGTTACACCCTCCGCGGGGGGGCCTTGAGGGAGCAGTACTTC

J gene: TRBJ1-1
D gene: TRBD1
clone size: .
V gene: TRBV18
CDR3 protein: CASSPQGGDTEAFF
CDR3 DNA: TGTGCCAGCTCACCGCAGGGGGGCGACACTGAAGCTTTCTTT

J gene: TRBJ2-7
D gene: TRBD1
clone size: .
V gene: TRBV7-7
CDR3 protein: CASSLTGTGEQYF
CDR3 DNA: TGTGCTAGCAGCTTGACCGGGACAGGGGAACAGTACTTC

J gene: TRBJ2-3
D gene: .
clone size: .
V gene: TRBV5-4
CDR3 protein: CASSLDGTPYEAQYF
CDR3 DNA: TGTGCCAGCAGCTTGGATGGGACTCCCTACGAGGCGCAGTATTTT

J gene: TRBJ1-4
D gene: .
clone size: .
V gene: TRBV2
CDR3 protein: CASRSLGGSSNEKLFF
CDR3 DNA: TGTGCCAGCAGAAGCCTGGGGGGCAGTTCTAATGAAAAACTGTTTTTT

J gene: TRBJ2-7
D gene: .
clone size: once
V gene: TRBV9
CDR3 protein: CASSPGSYEQYF
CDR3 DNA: TGTGCCAGCAGCCCGGGGAGCTACGAGCAGTACTTC

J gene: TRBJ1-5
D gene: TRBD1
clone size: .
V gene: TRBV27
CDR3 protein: CASSYTGGSQPQHF
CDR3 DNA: TGTGCCAGCAGTTACACAGGGGGCAGCCAGCCCCAGCATTTT

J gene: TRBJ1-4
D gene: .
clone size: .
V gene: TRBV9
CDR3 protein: CASSGTSTGSNEKLFF
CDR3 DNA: TGTGCCAGCAGCGGCACTTCGACAGGAAGTAATGAAAAACTGTTTTTT

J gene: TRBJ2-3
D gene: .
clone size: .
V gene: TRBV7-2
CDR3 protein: CASSPPKDTQYF
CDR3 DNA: TGTGCCAGCAGCCCCCCCAAAGATACGCAGTATTTT

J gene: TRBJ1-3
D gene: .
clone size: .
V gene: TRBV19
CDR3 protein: CASSISGTKNTIYF
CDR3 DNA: TGTGCCAGTAGTATCTCCGGGACCAAAAACACCATATATTTT

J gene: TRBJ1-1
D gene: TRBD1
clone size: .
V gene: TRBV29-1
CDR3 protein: CSVDRGTGTEAFF
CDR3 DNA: TGCAGCGTTGACCGGGGGACAGGCACTGAAGCTTTCTTT

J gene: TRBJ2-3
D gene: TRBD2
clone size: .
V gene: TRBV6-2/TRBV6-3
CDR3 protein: CASSSPPGLAGGF
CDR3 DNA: TGTGCCAGCAGTTCCCCACCGGGACTAGCGGGGGGTTTT

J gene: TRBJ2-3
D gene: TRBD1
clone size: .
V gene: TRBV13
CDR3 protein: CASSSTDRGFSDTQYF
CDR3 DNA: TGTGCCAGCAGCTCCACGGACAGGGGGTTTTCAGATACGCAGTATTTT